One sample yielded the 27 T cell receptor beta chains listed below, sequenced in a study of human T cells and chemical hapten exposure. TCRdb reprocessed the RACE reads with MiXCR, giving one entry per CDR3 protein. This sample carries 350,000 to 450,000 distinct CDR3 sequences, roughly 5% of them seen once, and the ten largest clones take just over 2.5%. Time point indicated: pre-sensitization, week 0. Treatment noted: therapeutic diphenylcyclopropenone sensitization with weekly scalp DPC. Specimen: whole blood, collected in connection with sensitization to the hapten diphenylcyclopropenone (DPC). The receptors were gathered from a woman between 50 and 59 years old with alopecia areata. Some clones in this sample may be carry-over from other donors' samples.

This clonotype was detected ten times or more. This chain links TRBV5-1 with TRBJ2-3; a weak D match, TRBD1 (6 bases). The V end lost 3 bases, the J end lost 0 bases, and 23 bases lay between the germline ends. Germline CDR1 SGHRS, CDR2 YFSETQ. This CDR3 has 19 amino acids. The CDR3 DNA is TGCGCCAGCAGCTCCCGAGTCGGGACATTACTAGTTAGCACAGATACGCAGTATTTT. Amino acids: CASSSRVGTLLVSTDTQYF. The full variable domain, in which reference TRBV5-1 and TRBJ2-3 provide the parts outside the CDR3, is KAGVTQTPRYLIKTRGQQVTLSCSPISGHRSVSWYQQTPGQGLQFLFEYFSETQRNKGNFPGRFSGRQFSNSRSEMNVSTLELGDSALYLCASSSRVGTLLVSTDTQYFGPGTRLTVL.

There are many counts of this clonotype. V usage is TRBV18 and J usage is TRBJ1-2; D gene unclear. The germline gives CDR1 KGHSH, CDR2 LQKENI. The CDR3 has 16 amino acids. V was shortened by 2 bases and J by 10 bases, with 23 bases between the two germline ends. The CDR3 nucleotides read TGTGCCAGCTCACCAACGCACACACGAGGGAACATAGACTACACCTTC. Encoded protein: CASSPTHTRGNIDYTF. The full variable domain, its missing parts supplied by reference TRBV18 and TRBJ1-2, is NAGVMQNPRHLVRRRGQEARLRCSPMKGHSHVYWYRQLPEEGLKFMVYLQKENIIDESGMPKERFSAEFPKEGPSILRIQQVVRGDSAAYFCASSPTHTRGNIDYTFGSGTRLTVV.

This clonotype was found many times. The chain is built from TRBV29-1 and TRBJ1-1; 12 nucleotides align to TRBD1. Germline-derived CDR1 and CDR2 are SQVTM and ANQGSEA. The CDR3 covers 17 residues. V shed 5 bases and J 4 bases; nucleotides not matched to a gene: 14. The CDR3 bases are TGCAGCGTTCAGAGCCGGGACAGGGGGCGCGGAAGCACTGAAGCTTTCTTT. It yields the protein CSVQSRDRGRGSTEAFF.

V usage is TRBV29-1 and J usage is TRBJ2-3, with 10 bases fitting TRBD2. In germline, CDR1 is SQVTM, CDR2 ANQGSEA. The CDR3 totals 17 residues. With V trimmed by 0 bases and J by 0 bases, 6 bases remained unmatched. The CDR3 protein is CSVEDPTSGDSTDTQYF. The CDR3 DNA sequence: TGCAGCGTTGAAGACCCCACTAGCGGGGACAGCACAGATACGCAGTATTTT.

In this sample, this clonotype turned up many times. The V gene is TRBV7-9, the J gene TRBJ2-2, with D hard to call. Looked up from germline, CDR1 is SEHNR and CDR2 is FQNEAQ (reference sequence). The CDR3 spans 14 residues. V dropped 0 bases and J dropped 5 bases, with 7 bases sitting between them. The CDR3 here is CASSLAFKTGELFF. The CDR3 region has the DNA TGTGCCAGCAGCTTAGCCTTCAAAACCGGGGAGCTGTTTTTT.

This clonotype was found many times. This chain links TRBV29-1 with TRBJ2-3; unclear D gene. Germline V lookup: CDR1 SQVTM, CDR2 ANQGSEA. This CDR3 is 13 amino acids long. V gave up 1 base and J gave up 4 bases, with 9 bases separating them. For the CDR3, the DNA is TGCAGCGTTGAAGGCCCACGCGCAGATACGCAGTATTTT. Its translation is CSVEGPRADTQYF.

The sample holds many counts of this clonotype. V gene TRBV15 combines with J gene TRBJ1-5, with 11 bases that match TRBD1. This CDR3 has 18 amino acids. V was pared by 3 bases and J by 4 bases, with 11 bases of the junction left unmatched. From germline, CDR1 is LNHNV and CDR2 YYDKDF (reference sequence). The CDR3 sequence: CATSSGIRTGGVNQPQHF. The CDR3 DNA follows: TGTGCCACCAGCAGCGGGATCCGGACAGGGGGCGTGAATCAGCCCCAGCATTTT.

The chain combines TRBV10-3 with TRBJ1-1, with 7 bases that match TRBD1. V lost 2 bases, J lost 4 bases, and 4 bases stayed unmatched. The germline CDR1 and CDR2 sequences are ENHRY and SYGVKD. This CDR3 has 14 residues. CDR3 coding DNA: TGTGCCATCAGTGAGGACAGGGTGGGCACTGAAGCTTTCTTT. Amino acids: CAISEDRVGTEAFF.

The CDR3 reads CSARDYSGSRFNEQFF. The CDR3 nucleotides are TGCAGTGCTAGAGATTACAGCGGGAGCAGGTTCAATGAGCAGTTCTTC. The V gene is TRBV20-1, the J gene TRBJ2-1; 8 bases agree with TRBD2. CDR1 is DFQATT and CDR2 is SNEGSKA in the germline V gene (reference sequence). The CDR3 covers 16 residues. After removal of 0 bases from V and 6 bases from J, the junction contained 10 bases not matched to a gene.

The chain uses TRBV21-1 and TRBJ1-5; TRBD1, the D gene given by the table, was not confirmed from the DNA. TRBV21-1 is a pseudogene. This CDR3 spans 16 amino acids. The CDR3 region has the DNA TGTGCCAGCAGCAAAGCCAGGGGGCGCAGCAATCAGCCCCAGCATTTT. This sequence encodes CASSKARGRSNQPQHF.

This clonotype was seen repeatedly, ten times or more. The V and J genes are TRBV9 and TRBJ2-7; 10 bases agree with TRBD2. The germline V gene encodes CDR1 SGDLS and CDR2 YYNGEE. Trimming took 0 bases from V and 0 from J; bases not matched to a gene: 6. The CDR3 length is 17 residues. CDR3 region: CASSVGLAGVSSYEQYF. The CDR3 bases are TGTGCCAGCAGCGTAGGACTAGCGGGTGTTAGCTCCTACGAGCAGTACTTC.

The genes are TRBV18 and TRBJ2-2; 7 positions agree with TRBD2. Germline trimming cut 6 bases from V and 7 bases from J; bases unmatched to any gene: 8. Germline V gene sequence: CDR1 KGHSH, CDR2 LQKENI. CDR3 length: 14 residues. CDR3 DNA sequence: TGTGCCAGCTCCGAGGGACTACGGATCGGGGAGCTGTTTTTT. It specifies CASSEGLRIGELFF.

In its sample, this clonotype was seen many times. The rearrangement joins TRBV18 to TRBJ1-5; no firm D call. V was cut by 6 bases and J by 0 bases, with 15 bases left in between. CDR1 and CDR2 from the germline V gene are KGHSH and LQKENI. This CDR3 is 16 amino acids long. This CDR3 reads CASSPGGHYSNQPQHF. The DNA of the CDR3 is TGTGCCAGCTCCCCCGGAGGTCACTATAGCAATCAGCCCCAGCATTTT.

This clonotype was observed at least ten times. This sequence joins TRBV14 and TRBJ2-7; D remains unclear. This CDR3 is built from 17 residues. V lost 3 bases to trimming and J lost 6 bases, with 24 bases between them. In germline, CDR1 is SGHDN, CDR2 FVKESK. For the CDR3, the DNA is TGTGCCAGCAGCCATCCAAGCCGAGCCCTACAAGGGCTCGAGCAGTACTTC. This codes for CASSHPSRALQGLEQYF.

This clonotype occurred many times. Here the CDR3 reads CASSPVGATDTQYF. In DNA form, the CDR3 reads TGTGCCAGCAGTCCCGTCGGGGCAACAGATACGCAGTATTTT. V usage is TRBV7-3 and J usage is TRBJ2-3; D may be TRBD1 or TRBD2 (5 bases each). The V gene lost 6 bases and the J gene lost 3 bases, with 13 bases spanning the gap. The germline V gene encodes CDR1 SGHTA and CDR2 FQGTGA. The CDR3 spans 14 residues.

In its sample, this clonotype was seen a few times. The chain carries TRBV12-3 or TRBV12-4 and TRBJ1-4; 11 positions agree with TRBD1. This CDR3 region has 14 residues. V lost 8 bases, J lost 5 bases, and 4 bases stayed unmatched. The CDR3: CASAGQGGNEKLFF. The CDR3 nucleotides read TGTGCCAGCGCGGGACAGGGGGGGAATGAAAAACTGTTTTTT.

The sample holds a few counts of this clonotype. This chain connects TRBV30 to TRBJ1-2; 8 bases fit TRBD1. V lost 4 bases and J lost 4; bases outside the gene matches: 14. CDR1 GTSNPN and CDR2 SVGIG come from the germline V gene (reference sequence). The CDR3 sequence is 16 residues long. Written as DNA, the CDR3 is TGTGCCTGGACTCGAACGGTCAGGGGGCGAGGCTATGGCTACACCTTC. It encodes CAWTRTVRGRGYGYTF.

This clonotype occurred a few times. The chain couples TRBV5-1 to TRBJ2-5; D may match TRBD1 or TRBD2 (5 bases each). CDR1 is SGHRS and CDR2 is YFSETQ in the germline V gene. The CDR3 covers 15 residues. V was pared by 3 bases and J by 2 bases, with 14 bases between. The CDR3: CASSSRRGLQETQYF. The CDR3, as DNA: TGCGCCAGCAGCTCCCGCCGGGGCCTTCAAGAGACCCAGTACTTC.

The rearrangement uses TRBV5-5 and TRBJ1-2; D ambiguous. This CDR3 contains 14 residues. Germline V CDR1 and CDR2: SGHKS, YYEKEE (reference sequence). The ends were cut back, 4 bases at V and 3 bases at J, with 13 bases in the middle. The CDR3, as DNA: TGTGCCAGCAGCCGTCCAGGCGGGGACTATGGCTACACCTTC. Translated: CASSRPGGDYGYTF.

This clonotype was seen at least ten times. The chain joins TRBV12-3 or TRBV12-4 to TRBJ2-1; D is unresolved. CDR3 size: 12 residues. The ends were cut back, 1 base at V and 7 bases at J, with 5 bases in the middle. The CDR3 DNA sequence: TGTGCCAGCAGTTTAGGTACGAATGAGCAGTTCTTC. Residues: CASSLGTNEQFF.

This clonotype was seen only a few times. The chain recombines TRBV20-1 with TRBJ2-3, with D hard to call. Trimming took 5 bases from V and 5 from J, leaving 5 bases between them. CDR1 DFQATT and CDR2 SNEGSKA come from the germline V gene (reference sequence). This CDR3 is 10 amino acids long. The CDR3 spells CSARQDTQYF. For the CDR3, the DNA is TGCAGTGCTCGACAAGATACGCAGTATTTT.

This clonotype turned up a few times. This sequence joins TRBV6-5 and TRBJ2-2, with D possibly being TRBD1 (6 bases). Germline V gives CDR1 MNHEY, CDR2 SVGAGI. Trimming took off 5 bases at V and 7 bases at J, with 8 bases between the two ends. CDR3 size: 12 residues. The CDR3 reads CASSTGNGELFF. The CDR3, as DNA: TGTGCCAGCAGTACAGGGAACGGGGAGCTGTTTTTT.

This clonotype was seen more than once but under ten times. V and J are TRBV7-9 and TRBJ2-5; 8 positions agree with TRBD2. The CDR3 covers 13 residues. CDR1 is SEHNR, CDR2 FQNEAQ, per germline (reference sequence). V gave up 5 bases and J gave up 5 bases; unmatched junction bases: 4. CDR3 bases: TGTGCCAGCAGCCCTAGCGGGCACGAGACCCAGTACTTC. This encodes CASSPSGHETQYF.

This clonotype showed up many times. The J gene is TRBJ2-7, the V gene TRBV12-3 or TRBV12-4, with D unclear. Trimming shortened V by 6 bases and J by 3 bases, and 9 bases separated the two germline ends. This CDR3 spans 12 amino acids. As DNA, the CDR3 is TGTGCCAGCAGCCGGACGGGCTACGAGCAGTACTTC. Translation: CASSRTGYEQYF.

This clonotype showed up many times. The rearrangement joins TRBV7-2 to TRBJ2-3, with 7 bases identical to TRBD2. CDR3 length equals 16 residues. V lost 4 bases and J lost 8; bases outside the gene matches: 15. CDR1 is SGHTA, CDR2 FQGNSA, per germline. CDR3 protein: CASSSGGRAEAGTQYF. The CDR3 DNA sequence: TGTGCCAGCAGCTCCGGGGGGAGGGCCGAAGCGGGTACGCAGTATTTT.

This clonotype was seen repeatedly, ten times or more. V gene TRBV20-1 combines with J gene TRBJ2-7; D gene uncertain. The ends were cut back, 3 bases at V and 5 bases at J, with 17 bases in the middle. The CDR3 totals 14 residues. The V gene's germline CDR1 is DFQATT and CDR2 SNEGSKA (reference sequence). The DNA for the CDR3 is TGCAGTGCTAGTGAGCCTGTTATAGGGAACGAGCAGTACTTC. Its translation: CSASEPVIGNEQYF.

This clonotype was seen a handful of times. The chain employs TRBV10-3 and TRBJ2-6; maybe TRBD1 (6 bases). The V gene's germline CDR1 is ENHRY and CDR2 SYGVKD. V gave up 0 bases and J gave up 4 bases, with 10 bases separating them. This CDR3 is 16 amino acids long. The DNA for the CDR3 is TGTGCCATCAGTGAGTCTGCAGGGGCCGGGGCCAACGTCCTGACTTTC. Translated, it gives CAISESAGAGANVLTF.